The T cell receptor beta chain described here comes from a study of identical twins. In this sample, this clonotype turned up many times. Its matching antigen is unknown. TCRdb fed the 5' RACE reads into MiXCR, producing one record per CDR3 protein. The repertoire holds around 280,000 distinct CDR3 sequences, with approximately 8% as singletons. The V gene's germline CDR1 is DFQATT and CDR2 SNEGSKA (reference sequence). V was trimmed by 6 bases and J by 7 bases, leaving 18 bases between them. CDR3 length equals 13 residues. Study-wide findings and caveats: Fewer insertions characterized abundant cord blood beta clonotypes, whereas memory repertoires showed none.

The same data also went into a second study, on yellow fever vaccine responses in identical twins.

The chain employs TRBV20-1 and TRBJ2-5; D possibly corresponds to TRBD2 (6 bases). The sample comprised memory (CD45RO+) T cells sorted from blood. This TCR came from a woman younger than 30 in good health. The CDR3 DNA reads TGCAGTGCGCCGACTAGATCGCCGGTGACCCAGTACTTC. As protein: CSAPTRSPVTQYF.